Included here is one T cell receptor beta chain sequence, with context. Germline V lookup: CDR1 MGHRA, CDR2 YSYEKL. The CDR3 runs 17 residues. The V and J ends lost 1 base and 4 bases, in that order; junction bases with no gene match: 9. Produced via immunoSEQ multiplex PCR; TCRdb's table is partial and in-frame only. The specimen's table records about 210,000 clones. The data stem from a study of control samples from healthy donors and cancer patients. The chain couples TRBV4-1 to TRBJ1-4, with TRBD1 matching 7 bases. The sample comprised blood. The sequence was obtained from a woman in her 30s in good health. CDR3 sequence (DNA): TGCGCCAGCAGCCAAGCTCCGAACAGGGGTAATAATGAAAAACTGTTTTTT. It encodes CASSQAPNRGNNEKLFF.